This T cell receptor beta chain derives from a study of cytomegalovirus exposure and HLA in healthy donors. The study's findings and limits: The authors enumerated over 150 TCR beta chains as linked to cytomegalovirus. In an earlier analysis, productive rearrangement rates for most beta V segments clustered near 87% or 30%. Later analysis associated a missense DCLRE1C variant with TCR beta V- and J-gene trimming.

Samples came from healthy bone marrow donors. Germline-derived CDR1 and CDR2 are ENHRY and SYGVKD. V lost 0 bases and J 5 bases, leaving 22 bases between the germline ends. This CDR3 spans 18 amino acids. The PCR had 60 Vbeta and 13 Jbeta primers. Method: immunoSEQ multiplex PCR; TCRdb's copy keeps in-frame clones and lacks some. Of about 130,000 clones listed, roughly 80% are singletons. Concerning this clone: Its antigen remains unknown.

This chain connects TRBV10-3 to TRBJ2-5, with D maybe TRBD2 (7 bases). The source is a man aged 35 to 55 in good health and CMV-seronegative. The sample was PBMCs. CDR3 coding DNA: TGTGCCATCAGTGAGTCGAGGGGCGGGGGCTCCCCCAGGGAGACCCAGTACTTC. Translated, it gives CAISESRGGGSPRETQYF.